This T cell receptor beta chain was captured by sequencing in a study of high-grade serous ovarian cancer treatment subgroups. This clone was seen a few times. The CDR3 contains 13 residues. Germline V gene data show CDR1 as SGHTA and CDR2 as FQGNSA. Trimming pared 5 bases from V and 2 bases from J, leaving 9 bases between. Libraries were prepared by immunoSEQ multiplex PCR; TCRdb keeps only in-frame clonotypes and omits some of them. The table records some 640 clones, about 80% of them present only once. Tumor samples were taken before definitive surgery or chemotherapy. The rearrangement joins TRBV7-2 to TRBJ1-1; possibly TRBD1 for D (5 bases). The sequence was collected from a human donor with high-grade serous ovarian cancer. Material for sequencing was tumor tissue. This chain's CDR3 is CASSLWTNTEAFF. The CDR3 DNA follows: TGTGCCAGCAGCCTATGGACAAACACTGAAGCTTTCTTT.